Sequencing of this T cell receptor beta chain was carried out in a study of T cell repertoires in cytomegalovirus infection. TCRdb re-derived calls from the reads in MiXCR, one entry per CDR3 protein. The table records 680,000 or so distinct CDR3 sequences, 35% of them present only once. This receptor was taken from a human donor in good health (CMV status not recorded). Some clones in this sample may be carry-over from other donors' samples. The sample consisted of PBMCs.

CDR3 sequence reads: CASSLESGITEAFF. In nucleotides, the CDR3 is TGCGCCAGCAGCTTGGAGTCTGGGATCACTGAAGCTTTCTTT. This sequence joins TRBV5-1 and TRBJ1-1; D is unclear. V was cut by 0 bases and J by 4 bases, with 10 bases left in between. Looked up from germline, CDR1 is SGHRS and CDR2 is YFSETQ. CDR3 length equals 14 residues.